This T cell receptor beta chain is drawn from a study of blood T cell repertoires in COVID-19. About the research overall: COVID-19 samples from acute and convalescent phases originated in the United States, Italy and Spain. In each case, the material was cDNA or gDNA derived from T cells, B-cell-depleted T cells, or PBMCs.

The CDR3 is 12 amino acids. The germline V and J ends were trimmed by 11 bases and 12 bases, with 23 bases remaining between them. Original processing notes: Amplifying reference gene primers gave estimates of nucleated cell counts. Generated by immunoSEQ multiplex PCR, the TCRdb table keeps only in-frame clones and is missing some. Clone size and V and J calls were adopted from that table, with D and trimming inferred from the DNA. Seen here are roughly 300,000 clones, about 82% observed once, and the top ten hold 7.2%. Sequenced material: peripheral blood. This clonotype originated in a human donor in a cohort sampled during active COVID-19. The chain joins TRBV23-1 to TRBJ2-7; D may be TRBD1 (5 bases). TRBV23-1 is marked as an open reading frame, function uncertain. Written as DNA, the CDR3 is TGCGCCGAGAGGCGTTACGTGGGGCGGAGGTACTTC. As protein: CAERRYVGRRYF.